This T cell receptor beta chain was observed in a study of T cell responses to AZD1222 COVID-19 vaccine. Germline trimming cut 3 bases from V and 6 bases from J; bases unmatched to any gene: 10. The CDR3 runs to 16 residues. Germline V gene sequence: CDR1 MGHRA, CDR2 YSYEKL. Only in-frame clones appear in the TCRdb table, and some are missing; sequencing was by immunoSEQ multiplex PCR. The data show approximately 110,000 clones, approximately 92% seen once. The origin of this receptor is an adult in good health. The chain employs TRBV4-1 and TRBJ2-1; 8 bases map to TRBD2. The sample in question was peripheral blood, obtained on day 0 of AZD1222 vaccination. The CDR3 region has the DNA TGCGCCAGCAGCCAGGAGCGGGGACTAGTGAGCAATGAGCAGTTCTTC. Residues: CASSQERGLVSNEQFF.